The rows below give T cell receptor beta chains drawn from one sample of a study of chemoradiotherapy in HPV16-positive cancers. The method was immunoSEQ multiplex PCR; TCRdb's version includes in-frame clones alone and lacks a portion of them. The sample shows more than 20,000 clones, around nine tenths of them seen only once. Source: blood, taken from a patient who underwent chemoradiotherapy. The source of these receptors is a human donor with HPV-associated anogenital cancer. CDR3s include the opening cysteine and the closing phenylalanine or tryptophan. The D gene is left open where the match is weak. Some rows have no size entry. The others give once, few or many, or a class for an expanded clone.

abundance,d_gene,j_gene,v_gene,CDR3nt,CDR3aa
NA,TRBD1,TRBJ2-7,TRBV6-6,TGTGCCAGCAGTTACACGGACAGGGAGTCGGACGAGCAGTACTTC,CASSYTDRESDEQYF
NA,TRBD1,TRBJ2-2,TRBV29-1,TGCAGCGTTGTATCGGGACAGGGGGTACCCGGGGAGCTGTTTTTT,CSVVSGQGVPGELFF
NA,TRBD1,TRBJ2-7,TRBV7-6,TGTGCCAGCAGCTTAGAGGCAGGGGGTGCCTACGAGCAGTACTTC,CASSLEAGGAYEQYF
NA,NA,TRBJ2-2,TRBV14,TGTGCCAGCAGCCAAGGACTGTTCACCGGGGAGCTGTTTTTT,CASSQGLFTGELFF
NA,NA,TRBJ1-1,TRBV19,TGTGCCAGTAGGGACACTGGACACCAGAACACTGAAGCTTTCTTT,CASRDTGHQNTEAFF
few,TRBD2,TRBJ2-1,TRBV15,TGTGCCACCAGCACAAGGACTAGCGGGAAAGAGCAGTTCTTC,CATSTRTSGKEQFF
NA,NA,TRBJ1-1,TRBV4-3,TGCGCCAGCAGCTTAGCGGTGAGGGGAGATACTGAAGCTTTCTTT,CASSLAVRGDTEAFF
NA,TRBD2,TRBJ2-1,TRBV28,TGTGCCAGCAGCGTTCATAGCGGGACCTACAATGAGCAGTTCTTC,CASSVHSGTYNEQFF
NA,NA,TRBJ1-1,TRBV7-9,TGTGCCAGCAGCCCCCGGGACAAGCTAAACACTGAAGCTTTCTTT,CASSPRDKLNTEAFF
NA,NA,TRBJ2-7,TRBV15,TGTGCCACCAGCAGGGCGGGTGGAGTCTACGAGCAGTACTTC,CATSRAGGVYEQYF
NA,NA,TRBJ2-7,TRBV6-6,TGTGCCAGCAGTCTGGACGGCTTATCCTACGAGCAGTACTTC,CASSLDGLSYEQYF
NA,NA,TRBJ1-2,TRBV27,TGTGCCAGCCGCCTAAGCGGGGTGGGGTATGGCTACACCTTC,CASRLSGVGYGYTF
NA,TRBD2,TRBJ2-3,TRBV2,TGTGCCAGCAGCCCTAGCGGGAGGGGTGCAGATACGCAGTATTTT,CASSPSGRGADTQYF
NA,NA,TRBJ1-1,TRBV7-2,TGTGCCAGCAGCTCCCAAGCAGGGATTAACACTGAAGCTTTCTTT,CASSSQAGINTEAFF
once,NA,TRBJ1-4,TRBV7-9,TGTGCCAGCAGCTCAAGGGGAGTTAGTGAAAAACTGTTTTTT,CASSSRGVSEKLFF
few,NA,TRBJ1-1,TRBV7-7,TGTGCCAGCAGCTTAGATACGAACACTGAAGCTTTCTTT,CASSLDTNTEAFF
NA,TRBD1,TRBJ2-3,TRBV15,TGTGCCACCAGCAAACAGGGGACAGCAGATACGCAGTATTTT,CATSKQGTADTQYF
NA,NA,TRBJ1-2,TRBV19,TGTGCCAGTAGCGACCGAAACTATGGCTACACCTTC,CASSDRNYGYTF
few,NA,TRBJ2-1,TRBV29-1,TGCAGCGTCTGGTCCGGTGGAGATGAGCAGTTCTTC,CSVWSGGDEQFF
NA,NA,TRBJ1-1,TRBV5-1,TGCGCCAGCAGCCTCCGACAGGTGAACACTGAAGCTTTCTTT,CASSLRQVNTEAFF
NA,NA,TRBJ2-2,TRBV5-6,TGTGCCAGCAGCTCGATGGGGGGGCAATGGACCGGGGAGCTGTTTTTT,CASSSMGGQWTGELFF
once,TRBD1,TRBJ2-5,TRBV7-2,TGTGCCAGCAGCGCGACAGGGGGCGGCGAGACCCAGTACTTC,CASSATGGGETQYF
NA,NA,TRBJ2-1,TRBV29-1,TGCAGCGTTGAAGAGCGGGGGCCTTACGTGACTTTCTTC,CSVEERGPYVTFF
NA,NA,TRBJ2-3,TRBV7-3,TGTGCCAGCAGCTTGGACCGACCCGGCACAGATACGCAGTATTTT,CASSLDRPGTDTQYF
NA,TRBD1,TRBJ2-7,TRBV18,TGTGCCAGCTCAGCCTACCGGGACAGGGACTACGAGCAGTACTTC,CASSAYRDRDYEQYF
NA,NA,TRBJ1-1,TRBV6-5,TGTGCCAGCCGTGCACCGAACACTGAAGCTTTCTTT,CASRAPNTEAFF
few,NA,TRBJ1-2,TRBV7-9,TGTGCCAGCGGAAGGGAAACTAACTATGGCTACACCTTC,CASGRETNYGYTF
NA,TRBD2,TRBJ2-7,TRBV11-2,TGTGCCAGCAGCTTATTGAAGAGGACTAGCGGATGGAACGAGCAGTACTTC,CASSLLKRTSGWNEQYF
NA,TRBD1,TRBJ1-5,TRBV2,TGTGCCAGCGGGCTAGGGGGCCTCAATCAGCCCCAGCATTTT,CASGLGGLNQPQHF
NA,NA,TRBJ2-7,TRBV7-8,TGTGCCAGCAGCTTAGAATCGGGGATTTCCTACGAGCAGTACTTC,CASSLESGISYEQYF
NA,TRBD1,TRBJ1-5,TRBV18,TGTGCCAGCTCATTCGCCGGGACAGGGGCGAGCAATCAGCCCCAGCATTTT,CASSFAGTGASNQPQHF
NA,TRBD1,TRBJ1-2,TRBV12-5,TGTGCTAGTGGACCCCTCGACAGGGTGGGAGGCTACACCTTC,CASGPLDRVGGYTF
once,NA,TRBJ1-4,TRBV7-9,TGTGCCAGCACCCCCGCAGGGTTGGGTGAAAAACTGTTTTTT,CASTPAGLGEKLFF
NA,NA,TRBJ2-7,TRBV27,TGTGCCAGCAGCGACGCAGCATTATACGAGCAGTACTTC,CASSDAALYEQYF
NA,TRBD2,TRBJ2-7,TRBV9,TGTGCCAGCAGCGTAACGGGACTAGCGGGAGGCGAGCAGTACTTC,CASSVTGLAGGEQYF
once,NA,TRBJ2-7,TRBV5-1,TGCGCCAGCAGCTTGCGGTCAGGGCGTCCGTACGAGCAGTACTTC,CASSLRSGRPYEQYF
NA,NA,TRBJ2-7,TRBV2,TGTGCCAGCAAGTTGAAAACAGGGGCGGGATACGAGCAGTACTTC,CASKLKTGAGYEQYF
NA,NA,TRBJ1-1,TRBV5-8,TGTGCCAGCAGCTGGGGACTGGGGAACACTGAAGCTTTCTTT,CASSWGLGNTEAFF
NA,NA,TRBJ2-5,TRBV5-1,TGCGCCAGCAGCTTAGGGTACAACCGGATGGAGCAGTACTTC,CASSLGYNRMEQYF
NA,TRBD2,TRBJ2-1,TRBV5-1,TGCGCCAGCAGCTTCGGGTTTCCGGGAGGGCCCAGAGGGAATGAGCAGTTCTTC,CASSFGFPGGPRGNEQFF
NA,TRBD1,TRBJ1-1,TRBV4-3,TGCGCCAGCAGCCGGTGGAGGGGGCTATCGACTGAAGCTTTCTTT,CASSRWRGLSTEAFF
NA,NA,TRBJ2-2,TRBV19,TGTGCCAGTAGGATTTGGGGCGGGGAGCTGTTTTTT,CASRIWGGELFF
NA,NA,TRBJ2-7,TRBV6-5,TGTGCCAGCTCTAGGCAGGGGTCTAGGGTCTACGAGCAGTACTTC,CASSRQGSRVYEQYF
NA,NA,TRBJ1-3,TRBV5-1,TGCGCCAGCAGCCCTGGGACCGCTGGAAACACCATATATTTT,CASSPGTAGNTIYF
few,TRBD1,TRBJ1-2,TRBV9,TGTGCCAGCAAGGTCTGGGGACAGTCTAACTATGGCTACACCTTC,CASKVWGQSNYGYTF
NA,NA,TRBJ1-3,TRBV6-5,TGTGCCAGCAGTTATGGCCCCAGCTCTGGAAACACCATATATTTT,CASSYGPSSGNTIYF
NA,TRBD1,TRBJ2-1,TRBV2,TGTGCCAGCAAGGGGGCTGCCTCCTACAATGAGCAGTTCTTC,CASKGAASYNEQFF
NA,TRBD1,TRBJ2-2,TRBV11-1,TGTGCCAGCAGCCGACGGACAGGGAACACCGGGGAGCTGTTTTTT,CASSRRTGNTGELFF
NA,NA,TRBJ1-2,TRBV5-1,TGCGCCAGCAGCTTGGCCGAGGGGATCAGCTACACCTTC,CASSLAEGISYTF
NA,NA,TRBJ2-7,TRBV19,TGTGCCAGTAGTATAGGCCTCTTAGGTGAGCAGTACTTC,CASSIGLLGEQYF
NA,NA,TRBJ2-3,TRBV7-8,TGTGCCAGCAGCTTGTTGGGCGCGGGACGGATCCTTACGACGCAGTATTTT,CASSLLGAGRILTTQYF
NA,NA,TRBJ2-7,TRBV5-1,TGCGCCAGCAGCTTTGCCAACTCCTACGAGCAGTACTTC,CASSFANSYEQYF
NA,NA,TRBJ2-1,TRBV5-6,TGTGCCAGCAGCTTGATGGATCGGGAGTTCTTC,CASSLMDREFF
few,NA,TRBJ2-2,TRBV19,TGTGCCACCCTCGGGGCCATCGGGGAGCTGTTTTTT,CATLGAIGELFF
NA,TRBD1,TRBJ1-3,TRBV28,TGTGCCAGCACTACAACCGGGACAGGGGGAAACACCATATATTTT,CASTTTGTGGNTIYF
NA,NA,TRBJ1-5,TRBV15,TGTGCCACCAGCAGAGATAGGGTACCGAATCAGCCCCAGCATTTT,CATSRDRVPNQPQHF
NA,NA,TRBJ1-3,TRBV27,TGTGCCAGCAGTCCCCTCGGATCGTCTGGAAACACCATATATTTT,CASSPLGSSGNTIYF
once,NA,TRBJ2-5,TRBV18,TGTGCCAGCTCACCAGGTGGGCAAGAGACCCAGTACTTC,CASSPGGQETQYF
NA,NA,TRBJ2-7,TRBV11-2,TGTGCCAGCAGCGATCCGGGACGCCTTAGCTCCTACGAGCAGTACTTC,CASSDPGRLSSYEQYF
NA,NA,TRBJ2-3,TRBV7-9,TGTGCCAGCAGCCTGGGACAATACGATACGCAGTATTTT,CASSLGQYDTQYF